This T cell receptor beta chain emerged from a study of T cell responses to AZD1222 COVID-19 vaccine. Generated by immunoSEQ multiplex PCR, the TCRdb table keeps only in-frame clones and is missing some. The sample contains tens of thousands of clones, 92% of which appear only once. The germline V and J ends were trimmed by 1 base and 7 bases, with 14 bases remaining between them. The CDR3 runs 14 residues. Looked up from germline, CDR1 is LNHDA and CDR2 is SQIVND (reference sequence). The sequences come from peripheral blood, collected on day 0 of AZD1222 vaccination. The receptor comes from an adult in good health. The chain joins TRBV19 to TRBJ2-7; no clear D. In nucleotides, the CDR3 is TGTGCCAGTAGTATAGGGTCGAAATTGGGGGAGCAGTACTTC. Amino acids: CASSIGSKLGEQYF.